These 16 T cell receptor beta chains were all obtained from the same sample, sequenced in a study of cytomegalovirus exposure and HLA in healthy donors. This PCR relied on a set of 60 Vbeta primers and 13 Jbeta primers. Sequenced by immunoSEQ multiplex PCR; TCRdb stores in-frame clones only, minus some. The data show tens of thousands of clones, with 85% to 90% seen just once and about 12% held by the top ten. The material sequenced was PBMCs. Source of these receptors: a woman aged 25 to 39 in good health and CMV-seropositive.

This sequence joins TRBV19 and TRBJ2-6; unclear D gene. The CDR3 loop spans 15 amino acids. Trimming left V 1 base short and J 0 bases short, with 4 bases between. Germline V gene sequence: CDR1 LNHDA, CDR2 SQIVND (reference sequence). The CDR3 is CASSIVLSGANVLTF. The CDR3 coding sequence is TGTGCCAGTAGTATAGTTCTCTCTGGGGCCAACGTCCTGACTTTC.

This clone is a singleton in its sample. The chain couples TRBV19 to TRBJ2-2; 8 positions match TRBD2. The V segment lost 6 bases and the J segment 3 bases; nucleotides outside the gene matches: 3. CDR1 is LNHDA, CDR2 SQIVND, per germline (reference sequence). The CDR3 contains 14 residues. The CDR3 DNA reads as TGTGCCAGTAGGCGGGAGGCCCACACCGGGGAGCTGTTTTTT. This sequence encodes CASRREAHTGELFF. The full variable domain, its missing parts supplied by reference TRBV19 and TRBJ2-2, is DGGITQSPKYLFRKEGQNVTLSCEQNLNHDAMYWYRQDPGQGLRLIYYSQIVNDFQKGDIAEGYSVSREKKESFPLTVTSAQKNPTAFYLCASRREAHTGELFFGEGSRLTVL.

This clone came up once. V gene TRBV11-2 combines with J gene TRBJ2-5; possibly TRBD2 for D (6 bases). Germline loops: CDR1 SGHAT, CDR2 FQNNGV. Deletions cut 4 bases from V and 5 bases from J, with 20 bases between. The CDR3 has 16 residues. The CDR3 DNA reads TGTGCCAGCAGCTCCCTGGGAGGCTCTGATCGGGAGACCCAGTACTTC. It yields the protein CASSSLGGSDRETQYF.

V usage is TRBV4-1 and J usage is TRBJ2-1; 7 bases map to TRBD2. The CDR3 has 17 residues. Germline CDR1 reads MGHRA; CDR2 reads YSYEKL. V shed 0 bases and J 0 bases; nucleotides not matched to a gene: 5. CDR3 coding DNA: TGCGCCAGCAGCCAAGACTGGGGCGGGAGCTCCTACAATGAGCAGTTCTTC. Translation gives CASSQDWGGSSYNEQFF.

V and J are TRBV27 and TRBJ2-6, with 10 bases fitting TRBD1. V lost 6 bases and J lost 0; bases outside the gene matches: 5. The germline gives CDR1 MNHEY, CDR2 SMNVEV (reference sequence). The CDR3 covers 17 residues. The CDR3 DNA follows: TGTGCCAGCAGCAGACAGGGGGCCAGCTCTGGGGCCAACGTCCTGACTTTC. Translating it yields CASSRQGASSGANVLTF.

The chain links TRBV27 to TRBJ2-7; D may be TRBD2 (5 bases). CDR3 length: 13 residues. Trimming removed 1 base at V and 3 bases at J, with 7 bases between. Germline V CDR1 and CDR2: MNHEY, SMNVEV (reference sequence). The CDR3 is CASSLFRGYEQYF. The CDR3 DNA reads TGTGCCAGCAGTTTATTTCGGGGCTACGAGCAGTACTTC.

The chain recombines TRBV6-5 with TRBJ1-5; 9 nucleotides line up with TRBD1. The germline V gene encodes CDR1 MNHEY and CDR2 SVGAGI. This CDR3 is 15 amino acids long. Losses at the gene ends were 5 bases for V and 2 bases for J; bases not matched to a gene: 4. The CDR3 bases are TGTGCCAGCAGTCAACAGGGGGCTGGCAATCAGCCCCAGCATTTT. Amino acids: CASSQQGAGNQPQHF.

This CDR3 is CASSSLLAVTEAFF. DNA of the CDR3: TGTGCCAGCAGCTCCCTTTTGGCGGTTACTGAAGCTTTCTTT. The chain has TRBV7-9 and TRBJ1-1; no definite D call. The V gene's germline CDR1 is SEHNR and CDR2 FQNEAQ (reference sequence). V lost 4 bases to trimming and J lost 5 bases, with 14 bases between them. The CDR3 extends over 14 amino acids.

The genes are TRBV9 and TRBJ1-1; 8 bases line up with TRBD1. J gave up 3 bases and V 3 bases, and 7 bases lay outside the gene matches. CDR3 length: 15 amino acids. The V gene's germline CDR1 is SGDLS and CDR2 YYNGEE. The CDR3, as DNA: TGTGCCAGCAGCGCCCTTGGGACAGGATACACTGAAGCTTTCTTT. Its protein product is CASSALGTGYTEAFF.

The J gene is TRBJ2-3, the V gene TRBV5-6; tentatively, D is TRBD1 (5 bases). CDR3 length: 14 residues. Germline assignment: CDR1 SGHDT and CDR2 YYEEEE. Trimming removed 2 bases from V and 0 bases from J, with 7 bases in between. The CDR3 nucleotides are TGTGCCAGCAGCTTAAGGGGAAGCACAGATACGCAGTATTTT. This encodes CASSLRGSTDTQYF.

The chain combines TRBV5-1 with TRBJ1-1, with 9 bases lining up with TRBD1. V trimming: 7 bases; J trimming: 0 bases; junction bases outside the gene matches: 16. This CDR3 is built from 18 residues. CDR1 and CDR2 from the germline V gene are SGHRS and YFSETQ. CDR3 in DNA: TGCGCCAGCGCCCCACGTATCCTTCGGGACAGGGTGAACACTGAAGCTTTCTTT. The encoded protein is CASAPRILRDRVNTEAFF.

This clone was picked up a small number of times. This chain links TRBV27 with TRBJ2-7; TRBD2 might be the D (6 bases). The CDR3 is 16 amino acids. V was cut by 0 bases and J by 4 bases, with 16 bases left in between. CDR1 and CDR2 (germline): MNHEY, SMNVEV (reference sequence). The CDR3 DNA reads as TGTGCCAGCAGTTTATCGGGACCGGGAGTTCGGTACGAGCAGTACTTC. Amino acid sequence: CASSLSGPGVRYEQYF.

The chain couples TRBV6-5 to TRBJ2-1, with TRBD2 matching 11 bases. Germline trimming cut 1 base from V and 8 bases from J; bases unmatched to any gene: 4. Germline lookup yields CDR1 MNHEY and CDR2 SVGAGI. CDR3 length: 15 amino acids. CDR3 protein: CASSYLLAGDHEQFF. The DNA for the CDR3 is TGTGCCAGCAGTTACTTACTAGCGGGAGACCATGAGCAGTTCTTC.

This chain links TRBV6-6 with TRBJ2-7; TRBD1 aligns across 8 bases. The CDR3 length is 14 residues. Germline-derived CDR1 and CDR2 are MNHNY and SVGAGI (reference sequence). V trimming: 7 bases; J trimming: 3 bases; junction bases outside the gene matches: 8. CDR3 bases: TGTGCCAGCACGGGAAGACAGGGGATCTACGAGCAGTACTTC. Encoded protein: CASTGRQGIYEQYF.

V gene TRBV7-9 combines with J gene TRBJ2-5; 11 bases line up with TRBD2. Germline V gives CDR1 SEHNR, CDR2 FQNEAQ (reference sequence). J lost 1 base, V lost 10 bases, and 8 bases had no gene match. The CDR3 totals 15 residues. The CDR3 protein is CATCPGLAVQETQYF. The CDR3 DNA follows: TGTGCCACCTGCCCGGGACTAGCGGTCCAAGAGACCCAGTACTTC.

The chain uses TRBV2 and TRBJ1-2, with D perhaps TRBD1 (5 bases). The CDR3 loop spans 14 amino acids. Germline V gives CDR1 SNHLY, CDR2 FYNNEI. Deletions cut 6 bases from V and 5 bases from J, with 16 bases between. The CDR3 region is CASSPGGGGYGYTF. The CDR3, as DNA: TGTGCCAGCAGCCCCGGCGGGGGAGGGTATGGCTACACCTTC. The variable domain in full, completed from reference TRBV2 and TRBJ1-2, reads EPEVTQTPSHQVTQMGQEVILRCVPISNHLYFYWYRQILGQKVEFLVSFYNNEISEKSEIFDDQFSVERPDGSNFTLKIRSTKLEDSAMYFCASSPGGGGYGYTFGSGTRLTVV.